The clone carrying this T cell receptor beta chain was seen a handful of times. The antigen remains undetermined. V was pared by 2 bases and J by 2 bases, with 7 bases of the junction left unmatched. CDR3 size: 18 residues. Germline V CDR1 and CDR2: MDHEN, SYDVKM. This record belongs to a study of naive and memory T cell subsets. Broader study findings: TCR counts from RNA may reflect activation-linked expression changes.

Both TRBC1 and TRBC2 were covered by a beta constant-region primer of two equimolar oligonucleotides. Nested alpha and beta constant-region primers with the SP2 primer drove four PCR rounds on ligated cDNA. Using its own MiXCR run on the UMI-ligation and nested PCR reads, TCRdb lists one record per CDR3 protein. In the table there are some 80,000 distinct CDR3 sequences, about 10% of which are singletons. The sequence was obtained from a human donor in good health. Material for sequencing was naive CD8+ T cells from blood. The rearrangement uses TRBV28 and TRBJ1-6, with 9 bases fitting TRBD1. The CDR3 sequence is CASSLNRGLNAYNSPLHF. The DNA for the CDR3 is TGTGCCAGCAGTTTAAACAGGGGGCTGAACGCCTATAATTCACCCCTCCACTTT.